Sequencing of this T cell receptor beta chain was carried out in a study of blood T cell repertoires in COVID-19. On the study more broadly: COVID-19 samples, acute and convalescent, were from the United States, Italy and Spain.

V lost 6 bases and J lost 5; bases outside the gene matches: 6. This CDR3 has 15 amino acids. Germline loops: CDR1 SNHLY, CDR2 FYNNEI. The repertoire was sequenced with immunoSEQ multiplex PCR; TCRdb's copy has only in-frame clones and lacks some. This sample has some 230,000 clones, with about 80% found just once. Sequenced input: peripheral blood. The chain uses TRBV2 and TRBJ2-5; TRBD2 agrees at 13 bases. The sequence was obtained from a woman in her twenties or thirties who had recovered from COVID-19. CDR3 amino acids: CASRTTSGRGETQYF. The CDR3 coding sequence is TGTGCCAGCAGAACAACTAGCGGGAGGGGGGAGACCCAGTACTTC. Full variable domain (missing parts from reference TRBV2 and TRBJ2-5): EPEVTQTPSHQVTQMGQEVILRCVPISNHLYFYWYRQILGQKVEFLVSFYNNEISEKSEIFDDQFSVERPDGSNFTLKIRSTKLEDSAMYFCASRTTSGRGETQYFGPGTRLLVL.